One and the same sample provided the 9 T cell receptor beta chains below, sequenced in a study of regulatory T cells in long-lasting Graves disease. Relying on iRepertoire HTBI primers and Arm-PCR of CDR3 regions, the team built TCR beta libraries. TCRdb passed the multiplex PCR reads through MiXCR, listing each CDR3 protein once. The sample contains some 600,000 distinct CDR3 sequences, around 16% of which appear only once. Noted time point: newly diagnosed GD, antithyroid drugs for less than 3 months. RNA extracted from PBMCs served as the sequencing template. The sample was also reused in another study, on T cells in Graves' hyperthyroidism and ophthalmopathy.

The sample in question was peripheral blood mononuclear cells (PBMCs), obtained at new diagnosis, from a patient treated with antithyroid drugs. These receptors were obtained from a man between 18 and 35 years old with Graves disease.

This clonotype was seen at least ten times. V gene TRBV2 combines with J gene TRBJ2-2, with TRBD2 as a possible D gene (6 bases). Per germline, CDR1 SNHLY and CDR2 FYNNEI. V shed 8 bases and J shed 7 bases, with 17 bases lying between them. This CDR3 spans 14 amino acids. CDR3 residues: CASPLRGRDGELFF. The CDR3 DNA reads as TGTGCCAGCCCACTGCGGGGTAGGGACGGGGAGCTGTTTTTT.

On this clonotype: A much larger clone lies one base from this, so it may be a read error. V is TRBV20-1 and J is TRBJ2-3; D may be TRBD2 (6 bases). CDR1 DFQATT and CDR2 SNEGSKA come from the germline V gene (reference sequence). This CDR3 region has 17 residues. The chain's CDR3 is CSAEDGLRATSTDTRYF. The CDR3 DNA reads as TGCAGTGCCGAGGATGGGTTGCGGGCTACTAGCACAGATACGCGGTATTTT.

This clonotype was detected ten times or more. The chain combines TRBV20-1 with TRBJ2-3; 13 nucleotides match TRBD2. CDR3 size: 15 residues. V trimming: 3 bases; J trimming: 3 bases; junction bases outside the gene matches: 3. Germline V gene sequence: CDR1 DFQATT, CDR2 SNEGSKA (reference sequence). CDR3 DNA: TGCAGTGCTAGGGCGACTAGCGGGAGGACAGATACGCAGTATTTT. This translates into CSARATSGRTDTQYF.

This clonotype has only a few counts. J is TRBJ2-7 and V is TRBV3-1, with 7 bases that match TRBD1. This CDR3 is built from 14 residues. Germline V gene lookup returns CDR1 LGHDT and CDR2 YNNKEL (reference sequence). J was trimmed by 2 bases and V by 2 bases; bases with no gene match: 3. The CDR3 bases are TGTGCCAGCAGCCAATCGGGGACAGCCTACGAGCAGTACTTC. Translating gives CASSQSGTAYEQYF.

The sample holds many counts of this clonotype. J is TRBJ2-1 and V is TRBV20-1, with TRBD2 matching 11 bases. CDR3 length: 14 residues. Looked up from germline, CDR1 is DFQATT and CDR2 is SNEGSKA (reference sequence). Germline trimming cut 5 bases from V and 7 bases from J; bases unmatched to any gene: 7. The CDR3 is CSAGGTSGLNEQFF. The CDR3 DNA reads TGCAGTGCTGGTGGGACTAGCGGATTGAATGAGCAGTTCTTC.

In its sample, this clonotype was seen many times. The rearrangement links TRBV3-1 to TRBJ1-1; D perhaps matches TRBD1 (6 bases). The CDR3 length is 14 residues. The germline gives CDR1 LGHDT, CDR2 YNNKEL (reference sequence). The V gene lost 4 bases and the J gene lost 3 bases, with 12 bases spanning the gap. CDR3 sequence: CASSLPGQDTEAFF. Written as DNA, the CDR3 is TGTGCCAGCAGCCTTCCGGGACAAGACACTGAAGCTTTCTTT.

This chain joins TRBV28 and TRBJ2-1; D is ambiguous. V was cut by 7 bases and J by 10 bases, with 11 bases left in between. The CDR3 totals 11 residues. Per the germline V gene, CDR1 is MDHEN and CDR2 is SYDVKM. As DNA, the CDR3 is TGTGCCAGCAAAGCTTCCTACGAGCAGTTCTTC. Translated: CASKASYEQFF.

This clonotype was seen more than once but under ten times. The genes are TRBV7-8 and TRBJ2-4; D not resolved. Between the trimmed V and J ends, which lost 5 bases and 5 bases, there was a span of 10 bases. Per the germline V gene, CDR1 is SGHVS and CDR2 is FQNEAQ. There are 13 residues in the CDR3. DNA for the CDR3: TGTGCCAGCAGCCCCAAGTGGGAAAACATTCAGTACTTC. This codes for CASSPKWENIQYF.

In this sample, this clonotype turned up many times. The chain joins TRBV6-5 to TRBJ1-4; D ambiguous. V lost 1 base to trimming and J lost 4 bases, with 7 bases between them. Germline CDR1 and CDR2: MNHEY and SVGAGI. CDR3 length: 14 amino acids. CDR3 protein: CASSYLGSNEKLFF. The CDR3 region has the DNA TGTGCCAGCAGTTACTTAGGCAGTAATGAAAAACTGTTTTTT.